This T cell receptor beta chain derives from a study of blood T cell repertoires in COVID-19. On the study more broadly: Nucleic acid was either cDNA or gDNA, and it came from T cells, B-cell-depleted T cells, or PBMCs.

CDR3 length equals 17 residues. V dropped 7 bases and J dropped 0 bases, with 19 bases sitting between them. Germline V gives CDR1 LNHDA, CDR2 SQIVND (reference sequence). The protocol was immunoSEQ multiplex PCR, while the TCRdb copy is restricted to in-frame clones and leaves out a portion. In the table there are approximately 97,000 clones, 75% to 95% of which are singletons. The source material was peripheral blood. The TCR comes from a man aged 60 to 69 with acute or convalescent COVID-19. This chain links TRBV19 with TRBJ1-5; a possible D gene is TRBD1 (5 bases). The CDR3 sequence: CASTPRGLLPSNQPQHF. CDR3 DNA sequence: TGTGCCAGTACCCCGCGGGGCTTACTACCTAGCAATCAGCCCCAGCATTTT.